Presented here are 10 T cell receptor beta chains from one specimen sequenced in a study of T cells in Graves' hyperthyroidism and ophthalmopathy. Authors of the study amplified TCR beta CDR3 regions from RNA transcripts. During a first-round RT-PCR of the TCR CDR3, the HTBI primer set was used. In TCRdb, the multiplex PCR reads were re-called with MiXCR into one record per CDR3 protein. The sample lists roughly 380,000 distinct CDR3 sequences; roughly 13% were seen once. The sample was blood. These TCRs come from a woman between 18 and 29 years old with Graves' hyperthyroidism.

This clonotype has a count of ten or more. The chain has TRBV7-6 and TRBJ2-1, with D perhaps TRBD1 (6 bases). V gave up 1 base and J gave up 0 bases, with 10 bases separating them. This CDR3 has 16 residues. The germline V gene encodes CDR1 SGHVS and CDR2 FNYEAQ. CDR3 in amino acids: CASSLGQGTSYNEQFF. The CDR3, as DNA: TGTGCCAGCAGCTTAGGTCAGGGGACCTCCTACAATGAGCAGTTCTTC.

V is TRBV7-9 and J is TRBJ2-3; no firm D call. V was clipped by 2 bases and J by 0 bases, with 9 bases between them. The CDR3 spans 15 residues. Germline assignment: CDR1 SEHNR and CDR2 FQNEAQ (reference sequence). CDR3 protein: CASSLHRTSTDTQYF. CDR3 DNA sequence: TGTGCCAGCAGCTTACATAGAACTAGCACAGATACGCAGTATTTT.

This clonotype was detected ten times or more. This sequence joins TRBV2 and TRBJ1-5; D is unresolved. CDR1 and CDR2 from the germline V gene are SNHLY and FYNNEI. Trimming stripped 2 bases from V and 5 bases from J, with 7 bases between. This CDR3 region has 13 residues. The CDR3 reads CASSEIRDQPQHF. The DNA for the CDR3 is TGTGCCAGCAGTGAAATAAGGGATCAGCCCCAGCATTTT.

This clonotype was counted only a few times. The V gene is TRBV20-1, the J gene TRBJ1-2; D is uncertain. The ends were cut back, 1 base at V and 4 bases at J, with 16 bases in the middle. CDR3 length: 15 amino acids. The germline CDR1 and CDR2 sequences are DFQATT and SNEGSKA (reference sequence). CDR3 sequence reads: CSARVPPVGVYGYTF. The CDR3 DNA follows: TGCAGTGCTAGAGTTCCCCCGGTCGGGGTCTATGGCTACACCTTC.

In this sample, this clonotype turned up many times. The CDR3, as DNA: TGCGCCAGCAGCTTGGGCCCCACCTCCTACGAGCAGTACTTC. Its translation: CASSLGPTSYEQYF. This chain links TRBV5-1 with TRBJ2-7, with unresolved D. Germline assignment: CDR1 SGHRS and CDR2 YFSETQ. The V end was cut by 0 bases, the J end by 0 bases, with 7 bases between. The CDR3 has 14 amino acids.

This clonotype ranks as medium-sized. This chain connects TRBV3-1 to TRBJ2-1; no firm D call. There are 13 residues in the CDR3. V shed 1 base and J shed 9 bases, with 10 bases lying between them. Germline lookup yields CDR1 LGHDT and CDR2 YNNKEL (reference sequence). Here the CDR3 DNA reads TGTGCCAGCAGCCAAGCTGGGCCCGGTGAGCAGTTCTTC. Translated, it gives CASSQAGPGEQFF.

The sample holds many counts of this clonotype. This chain links TRBV7-2 with TRBJ2-1; TRBD2 agrees at 8 bases. Per germline, CDR1 SGHTA and CDR2 FQGNSA. The trim removed 0 bases at V and 13 bases at J, leaving 2 bases unmatched. This CDR3 has 12 amino acids. The CDR3 sequence: CASSLAAGGQFF. CDR3 nucleotides: TGTGCCAGCAGCTTAGCGGCGGGAGGCCAGTTCTTC.

Many counts were recorded for this clonotype. This chain links TRBV12-3 or TRBV12-4 with TRBJ1-6; D unclear. V gave up 5 bases and J gave up 4 bases, with 15 bases separating them. The CDR3 has 16 residues. The CDR3 is CASSSVTRGYNSPLHF. Written as DNA, the CDR3 is TGTGCCAGCAGTAGCGTTACTCGGGGTTATAATTCACCCCTCCACTTT.

This clonotype was detected many times. This chain uses TRBV7-2 with TRBJ1-5, with 7 nucleotides matching TRBD1. The V segment lost 4 bases and the J segment 7 bases; nucleotides outside the gene matches: 7. The CDR3 has 14 amino acids. From germline, CDR1 is SGHTA and CDR2 FQGNSA. The CDR3 DNA reads as TGTGCCAGCAGCTCCCGGACAGGCCCCCAGCCCCAGCATTTT. Amino acid sequence: CASSSRTGPQPQHF.

There are a few counts of this clonotype. V and J are TRBV5-4 and TRBJ1-2, with 9 bases that match TRBD1. CDR1 is SGHNT, CDR2 YYREEE, per germline (reference sequence). CDR3 length equals 16 residues. V shed 2 bases and J 3 bases; nucleotides not matched to a gene: 8. CDR3 in DNA: TGTGCCAGCAGCTTAGGAGACAGGGGGTCGTACTATGGCTACACCTTC. It translates to CASSLGDRGSYYGYTF.